This TCR beta chain was profiled in a study of graft-versus-host responses after intestinal transplantation. The wider study: Transplant recipients had multivisceral, liver-intestinal, or isolated intestinal grafts. Tacrolimus and steroids were given for around 3 years to all recipients after anti-thymocyte globulin induction.

Germline CDR1 reads SEHNR; CDR2 reads FQNEAQ (reference sequence). The CDR3 runs 16 residues. With 4 bases removed from V and 5 bases from J, the gap between germline ends came to 18 bases. With respect to this clone: What it binds is unknown.

Assay: immunoSEQ multiplex PCR; the TCRdb copy retains only in-frame clones and omits some. In the table there are about 120,000 clones, approximately 96% of which are singletons. The study's findings and limits: GvH clones occurred in recipient marrow; some first appeared in ileum or blood. Patients who carried graft-donor T cell macrochimerism also had high graft-versus-host to host-versus-graft clonal ratios in their allografts.

This rearrangement joins TRBV7-9 to TRBJ1-5; D possibly corresponds to TRBD1 (5 bases). The starting material was unstimulated CD8+ T cells sorted from spleen or lymph node cells, obtained before intestinal transplant. This receptor was obtained from a human donor who received an intestinal transplant. The CDR3 loop is CASSSPAGGGDQPQHF. The DNA of the CDR3 is TGTGCCAGCAGCTCCCCGGCCGGTGGGGGGGATCAGCCCCAGCATTTT.